Following are 22 T cell receptor beta chains from one sample sequenced in a study of cytomegalovirus exposure and HLA in healthy donors. The PCR was carried out with 60 Vbeta primers and 13 Jbeta primers. TCRdb's copy holds only in-frame clones and misses some; the assay was immunoSEQ multiplex PCR. The data hold tens of thousands of clones, with around 84% observed a single time. The source material was PBMCs. Receptors originate from a man aged 35 to 55 in good health and CMV-seronegative.

V usage is TRBV6-6 and J usage is TRBJ2-7; 8 nucleotides line up with TRBD1. This CDR3 is built from 13 residues. CDR1 MNHNY and CDR2 SVGAGI come from the germline V gene (reference sequence). With V trimmed by 6 bases and J by 3 bases, 4 bases remained unmatched. The CDR3 sequence: CASSRGRDYEQYF. DNA for the CDR3: TGTGCCAGCAGCAGGGGGCGTGACTACGAGCAGTACTTC.

The gene calls are TRBV15 and TRBJ1-3, with 7 nucleotides matching TRBD1. This CDR3 region has 16 residues. V gave up 3 bases and J gave up 2 bases; unmatched junction bases: 7. Germline loops: CDR1 LNHNV, CDR2 YYDKDF (reference sequence). This CDR3 is CATSRTSTGPGNTIYF. The CDR3 DNA sequence: TGTGCCACCAGCAGGACCTCGACAGGGCCTGGAAACACCATATATTTT.

The V call is TRBV7-9, the J call TRBJ2-5; 8 positions match TRBD1. The V and J ends lost 5 bases and 4 bases, in that order; junction bases with no gene match: 6. Looked up from germline, CDR1 is SEHNR and CDR2 is FQNEAQ (reference sequence). The CDR3 is 14 residues long. As DNA, the CDR3 is TGTGCCAGCAGCCCAGACAGGGGAGGAGAGACCCAGTACTTC. As protein: CASSPDRGGETQYF.

The genes are TRBV19 and TRBJ1-5; TRBD1 is a possible D gene (5 bases). V was trimmed by 6 bases and J by 3 bases, leaving 15 bases between them. CDR1 LNHDA and CDR2 SQIVND come from the germline V gene (reference sequence). The CDR3 is 15 amino acids. CDR3 nucleotides: TGTGCCAGTAGAAAGGTGGACAACAACAATCAGCCCCAGCATTTT. Its protein is CASRKVDNNNQPQHF. Drawing the rest from reference TRBV19 and TRBJ1-5, the complete variable domain is DGGITQSPKYLFRKEGQNVTLSCEQNLNHDAMYWYRQDPGQGLRLIYYSQIVNDFQKGDIAEGYSVSREKKESFPLTVTSAQKNPTAFYLCASRKVDNNNQPQHFGDGTRLSIL.

The rearrangement joins TRBV6-5 to TRBJ2-5; TRBD2 agrees at 7 bases. Germline V gene lookup returns CDR1 MNHEY and CDR2 SVGAGI. The CDR3 covers 15 residues. With 2 bases clipped from V and 5 bases from J, the junction kept 8 bases outside the gene matches. Here the CDR3 reads CASSYGGRGRETQYF. CDR3 sequence (DNA): TGTGCCAGCAGTTACGGCGGGAGAGGTCGGGAGACCCAGTACTTC.

This clone was detected only a few times. The rearrangement joins TRBV27 to TRBJ2-1; 8 bases are a match to TRBD2. This CDR3 contains 13 residues. The germline gives CDR1 MNHEY, CDR2 SMNVEV (reference sequence). After removal of 8 bases from V and 7 bases from J, the junction contained 7 bases not matched to a gene. CDR3 bases: TGTGCCAGCCAGGGGCTAGCGGGTAATGAGCAGTTCTTC. Translating it yields CASQGLAGNEQFF.

The chain is built from TRBV5-4 and TRBJ2-5; no definite D call. This CDR3 is 12 amino acids long. The germline V gene has CDR1 SGHNT and CDR2 YYREEE (reference sequence). With 1 base removed from V and 3 bases from J, the gap between germline ends came to 4 bases. Here the CDR3 reads CASSLPKETQYF. The CDR3 nucleotides read TGTGCCAGCAGCTTGCCAAAAGAGACCCAGTACTTC.

This clone was seen only once. J is TRBJ2-5 and V is TRBV19, with D possibly matching TRBD2 (5 bases). The germline V gene encodes CDR1 LNHDA and CDR2 SQIVND (reference sequence). V was trimmed by 10 bases and J by 5 bases, leaving 17 bases between them. The CDR3 has 13 residues. The CDR3 is CATEPRGEETQYF. The CDR3 DNA reads as TGTGCCACCGAACCCCGTGGGGAGGAGACCCAGTACTTC.

This clone has just a few counts. The rearrangement joins TRBV5-5 to TRBJ2-3, with 11 bases lining up with TRBD2. The germline gives CDR1 SGHKS, CDR2 YYEKEE (reference sequence). CDR3 length: 15 residues. V dropped 4 bases and J dropped 1; count of bases not matched to a gene: 2. The CDR3 region has the DNA TGTGCCAGCAGCCTACTAGCGGGAGGCACAGATACGCAGTATTTT. This translates into CASSLLAGGTDTQYF.

The chain employs TRBV19 and TRBJ2-1; 9 bases map to TRBD1. The CDR3 has 17 residues. The J segment lost 5 bases and the V segment lost 1 base, leaving 9 bases of the junction unmatched. Germline CDR1 reads LNHDA; CDR2 reads SQIVND (reference sequence). The CDR3 nucleotides read TGTGCCAGTAGTATAGGTTGGATGGGACAGGGTAACAATGAGCAGTTCTTC. Amino acids: CASSIGWMGQGNNEQFF.

On this clone: In the same sample, other DNA sequences code for this CDR3. The rearrangement joins TRBV5-1 to TRBJ2-3, with 8 bases aligning to TRBD2. Unmatched junction bases numbered 7, after V lost 2 bases and J lost 2 bases. The CDR3 covers 16 residues. Germline V lookup: CDR1 SGHRS, CDR2 YFSETQ. Here the CDR3 reads CASSLASGRDTDTQYF. For the CDR3, the DNA is TGCGCCAGCAGCTTAGCCAGCGGGAGAGACACAGATACGCAGTATTTT. Variable domain in full (rest from reference TRBV5-1 and TRBJ2-3): KAGVTQTPRYLIKTRGQQVTLSCSPISGHRSVSWYQQTPGQGLQFLFEYFSETQRNKGNFPGRFSGRQFSNSRSEMNVSTLELGDSALYLCASSLASGRDTDTQYFGPGTRLTVL.

This sequence joins TRBV6-6 and TRBJ2-7, with D perhaps TRBD1 (6 bases). Trimming took off 5 bases at V and 3 bases at J, with 14 bases between the two ends. Per germline, CDR1 MNHNY and CDR2 SVGAGI (reference sequence). The CDR3 has 14 amino acids. In DNA form, the CDR3 reads TGTGCCAGCAGTGGGGCCAGGGGCAACTACGAGCAGTACTTC. It encodes CASSGARGNYEQYF.

This chain links TRBV5-1 with TRBJ1-3; D is possibly TRBD1 (6 bases). There are 13 residues in the CDR3. Trimming took 4 bases from V and 4 from J, leaving 9 bases between them. Germline loops: CDR1 SGHRS, CDR2 YFSETQ. The CDR3 DNA follows: TGCGCCAGCAGCCTAGGACAGGGAAACACCATATATTTT. It codes for CASSLGQGNTIYF. Combining the CDR3 with reference TRBV5-1 and TRBJ1-3 gives the whole variable domain KAGVTQTPRYLIKTRGQQVTLSCSPISGHRSVSWYQQTPGQGLQFLFEYFSETQRNKGNFPGRFSGRQFSNSRSEMNVSTLELGDSALYLCASSLGQGNTIYFGEGSWLTVV.

The chain joins TRBV5-4 to TRBJ2-7, with 7 bases identical to TRBD1. The CDR3 is 14 residues long. V shed 6 bases, J shed 5 bases, and the junction held 11 bases outside the gene matches. Germline assignment: CDR1 SGHNT and CDR2 YYREEE (reference sequence). The CDR3 loop is CASKDRKEGDEQYF. In DNA, the CDR3 is TGTGCCAGCAAGGACAGGAAAGAAGGGGACGAGCAGTACTTC.

The genes are TRBV28 and TRBJ1-2; D unclear. The CDR3 loop spans 12 amino acids. Trimming pared 4 bases from V and 6 bases from J, leaving 9 bases between. Germline CDR1 is MDHEN and CDR2 is SYDVKM. CDR3 protein: CASSSKLNGYTF. The CDR3 DNA sequence: TGTGCCAGCAGTTCTAAACTGAATGGCTACACCTTC.

The chain carries TRBV29-1 and TRBJ2-2; 7 bases are shared with TRBD1. V lost 4 bases to trimming and J lost 4 bases; unmatched junction nucleotides: 6. The CDR3 extends over 14 amino acids. Germline CDR1 is SQVTM and CDR2 is ANQGSEA. CDR3 coding DNA: TGCAGCGTTGTAGGGGGCTCGGCCACCGGGGAGCTGTTTTTT. It is translated as CSVVGGSATGELFF.

The chain employs TRBV27 and TRBJ2-7; a weak D match, TRBD2 (6 bases). Deletions cut 0 bases from V and 7 bases from J, with 19 bases between. This CDR3 region has 16 residues. Per the germline V gene, CDR1 is MNHEY and CDR2 is SMNVEV (reference sequence). The CDR3 reads CASSLSAAGGLWEQYF. CDR3 DNA sequence: TGTGCCAGCAGTTTATCCGCCGCTGGAGGGCTTTGGGAGCAGTACTTC.

This clone was picked up a small number of times. This chain connects TRBV6-5 to TRBJ2-7; TRBD1 matches at 7 bases. Germline CDR1 is MNHEY and CDR2 is SVGAGI. This CDR3 is built from 15 residues. V shed 4 bases, J shed 1 base, and the junction held 7 bases outside the gene matches. The CDR3 DNA is TGTGCCAGCAGTTTAACGTGGGACAGTTCCTACGAGCAGTACTTC. Its translation: CASSLTWDSSYEQYF.

The rearrangement uses TRBV5-4 and TRBJ2-1; 9 nucleotides agree with TRBD1. J gave up 9 bases and V 5 bases, and 6 bases lay outside the gene matches. The CDR3 consists of 13 residues. Germline V gene sequence: CDR1 SGHNT, CDR2 YYREEE (reference sequence). CDR3 DNA: TGTGCCAGCAGTCCGGGACAGGGAGTTGAGCAGTTCTTC. As protein: CASSPGQGVEQFF.

A note on this clone: This same CDR3 is encoded by further DNA sequences in the sample. The rearrangement joins TRBV4-2 to TRBJ2-1, with D possibly being TRBD2 (5 bases). V was shortened by 0 bases and J by 8 bases, with 8 bases between the two germline ends. The CDR3 contains 13 residues. CDR1 LGHNA and CDR2 YNFKEQ come from the germline V gene. CDR3 sequence: CASSQELAYEQFF. In DNA form, the CDR3 reads TGTGCCAGCAGCCAAGAGCTAGCCTATGAGCAGTTCTTC.

The CDR3 DNA follows: TGTGCCAGCAGTGTACACAGTTCGAACACTGAAGCTTTCTTT. This gives the protein CASSVHSSNTEAFF. The V and J genes are TRBV2 and TRBJ1-1; D gene ambiguous. The CDR3 is 14 amino acids. Germline V CDR1 and CDR2: SNHLY, FYNNEI. Trimming shortened V by 4 bases and J by 1 base, and 10 bases separated the two germline ends.

This chain joins TRBV10-2 and TRBJ2-3, with D unclear. V lost 8 bases to trimming and J lost 5 bases, with 14 bases between them. CDR1 and CDR2 from the germline V gene are WSHSY and SAAADI. This CDR3 spans 13 amino acids. CDR3 protein: CASYEEAEDTQYF. CDR3 DNA: TGCGCCAGCTACGAAGAGGCGGAAGATACGCAGTATTTT.